This T cell receptor (beta chain) was identified during a study of blood T cell repertoires in COVID-19. Study background: COVID-19 samples, acute and convalescent, were from the United States, Italy and Spain.

Measured with immunoSEQ multiplex PCR; TCRdb has only the in-frame clones, and not every one. The sample consists of 100,000 to 150,000 clones, about 84% of them appearing once. The CDR3 spans 15 residues. V gene TRBV21-1 combines with J gene TRBJ2-2; TRBD1 is the table's D call and was not checked against the DNA. TRBV21-1 is designated a pseudogene. The sample consisted of peripheral blood. The receptor was isolated from a woman aged 60 to 75 with acute or convalescent COVID-19. CDR3 sequence: CASSKRDRVTGELFF. The CDR3 DNA sequence: TGTGCCAGCAGCAAACGGGACAGGGTGACCGGGGAGCTGTTTTTT.